The 3 T cell receptor beta chains in this list originate from one sample, sequenced in a study of cytomegalovirus exposure and HLA in healthy donors. Amplification used 60 Vbeta primers and 13 Jbeta primers. The method was immunoSEQ multiplex PCR; TCRdb's version includes in-frame clones alone and lacks a portion of them. The sample shows roughly 120,000 clones, 75% to 90% of them seen only once. The sequencing sample was made of PBMCs. The source is a man aged 25 to 45 in good health and CMV-seronegative.

The V call is TRBV15, the J call TRBJ1-2, with D unresolved. V was shortened by 1 base and J by 3 bases, with 15 bases between the two germline ends. Per the germline V gene, CDR1 is LNHNV and CDR2 is YYDKDF (reference sequence). The length of the CDR3 is 16 residues. CDR3 residues: CATSRVPTDTYYGYTF. In DNA form, the CDR3 reads TGTGCCACCAGCAGAGTTCCTACCGACACCTACTATGGCTACACCTTC. Using reference TRBV15 and TRBJ1-2 for the parts outside the CDR3, the full variable domain is DAMVIQNPRYQVTQFGKPVTLSCSQTLNHNVMYWYQQKSSQAPKLLFHYYDKDFNNEADTPDNFQSRRPNTSFCFLDIRSPGLGDTAMYLCATSRVPTDTYYGYTFGSGTRLTVV.

The chain has TRBV18 and TRBJ1-1, with D possibly matching TRBD1 (6 bases). This CDR3 comprises 18 residues. Per the germline V gene, CDR1 is KGHSH and CDR2 is LQKENI. V lost 1 base, J lost 3 bases, and 21 bases lay in between. CDR3 DNA: TGTGCCAGCTCACCACGGGAAGGGGGTAAAGCCCTGGACACTGAAGCTTTCTTT. Protein: CASSPREGGKALDTEAFF.

The chain couples TRBV5-1 to TRBJ2-5, with TRBD1 matching 8 bases. The trim removed 5 bases at V and 3 bases at J, leaving 9 bases unmatched. Looked up from germline, CDR1 is SGHRS and CDR2 is YFSETQ. The CDR3 length is 15 residues. This CDR3 is CASSRVDRGKETQYF. In DNA, the CDR3 is TGCGCCAGCAGTCGCGTAGACAGGGGTAAAGAGACCCAGTACTTC.